Listed here are 16 T cell receptor beta chains from one sample, sequenced in a study of tumor-infiltrating lymphocytes in primary liver carcinoma. Alongside blood RNA obtained from unsorted whole blood, germline DNA was also extracted. TCR beta cDNA was reverse-transcribed from 500 to 550 ng of total RNA. The reaction used a constant-region primer and ProtoScript II reverse transcriptase. Three nested multiplex PCR rounds of slightly modified ARM-PCR generated TCR beta libraries. TRBV1-TRBV30 forward primers and a C-beta reverse primer were used in the first two PCR rounds, which each ran for about 10 cycles. Each CDR3 protein is one row after TCRdb ran MiXCR on the multiplex PCR reads. The sample lists 330,000 or so distinct CDR3 sequences; less than 75% were seen once. The sample taken for sequencing was peripheral blood. The source is a man aged 40-55 years with primary liver carcinoma and hepatitis B virus infection.

About this clonotype itself: A read error may produce the germline difference seen at one junction end. The chain couples TRBV11-2 to TRBJ2-1, with D hard to call. This CDR3 comprises 12 residues. Germline CDR1 and CDR2: SGHAT and FQNNGV. The CDR3 loop reads CASSPWADERFF. CDR3 bases: TGTGCCAGCAGCCCATGGGCTGATGAGCGGTTCTTC.

Notes on this clonotype: The conserved final phenylalanine or tryptophan is absent from the CDR3, which likely points to a read error. This chain connects TRBV11-2 to TRBJ2-1; 7 nucleotides line up with TRBD2. This CDR3 spans 15 amino acids. CDR1 is SGHAT, CDR2 FQNNGV, per germline. The CDR3 reads CASNLLREFYNEQFL. As DNA, the CDR3 is TGTGCCAGCAACTTACTGCGGGAGTTCTACAATGAGCAGTTCTTA.

A note on this clonotype: The CDR3 carries no conserved terminal phenylalanine or tryptophan, so it likely arises from a read error. The rearrangement uses TRBV12-3 or TRBV12-4 and TRBJ2-1; D remains unclear. This CDR3 spans 12 amino acids. The DNA of the CDR3 is TGTGCCACCAGTACCCCTGGCAATGAGCAGTTCCTC. This translates into CATSTPGNEQFL.

V and J are TRBV10-3 and TRBJ2-1; TRBD2 matches 12 bases. V dropped 4 bases and J dropped 8; count of bases not matched to a gene: 3. CDR1 ENHRY and CDR2 SYGVKD come from the germline V gene. The CDR3 totals 14 residues. The CDR3: CAISGLAGEDEQFF. Written as DNA, the CDR3 is TGTGCCATCAGTGGACTAGCGGGAGAAGATGAGCAGTTCTTC.

Worth noting for this clonotype: Being one base from a much bigger clone, this may be a read error. The chain is built from TRBV29-1 and TRBJ2-7; D possibly corresponds to TRBD1 (6 bases). The CDR3 is made up of 12 amino acids. CDR1 is SQVTM and CDR2 is ANQGSEA in the germline V gene. The CDR3 region has the DNA TGCAGCGTCACAGGGAACCCGGGCGAGCATTACTTC. It codes for CSVTGNPGEHYF.

This clonotype was found many times. V and J are TRBV6-1 and TRBJ1-5; TRBD1 might be the D (5 bases). Between the trimmed V and J ends, which lost 4 bases and 5 bases, there was a span of 15 bases. Germline CDR1 is MNHNS and CDR2 is SASEGT. The CDR3 spans 15 residues. The CDR3 sequence is CASSGEAGDHQPQHF. DNA for the CDR3: TGTGCCAGCAGTGGCGAGGCGGGGGATCATCAGCCCCAGCATTTT.

The chain recombines TRBV5-4 with TRBJ2-7; D might be TRBD1 or TRBD2, each matching 5 bases. The CDR3 length is 16 residues. V dropped 2 bases and J dropped 9 bases, with 24 bases sitting between them. The germline V gene has CDR1 SGHNT and CDR2 YYREEE (reference sequence). CDR3 sequence (DNA): TGTGCCAGCAGCTTAACCAGGACCCGGGGCGAAAGGGGGCAGTACTTC. It encodes CASSLTRTRGERGQYF. Full variable domain (rest looked up from reference TRBV5-4 and TRBJ2-7): ETGVTQSPTHLIKTRGQQVTLRCSSQSGHNTVSWYQQALGQGPQFIFQYYREEENGRGNFPPRFSGLQFPNYSSELNVNALELDDSALYLCASSLTRTRGERGQYFGPGTRLTVT.

CDR3 in DNA: TGTGCCAGCAGCGCTCACGAGGGACAAGTGGGTGAGCAGTTCTTC. It yields the protein CASSAHEGQVGEQFF. This chain uses TRBV11-1 with TRBJ2-1; weak D call: TRBD1 (6 bases). The V gene's germline CDR1 is SGHAT and CDR2 FQDESV (reference sequence). CDR3 size: 15 residues. Trimming cost V 5 bases and J 9 bases, with 20 bases left between them.

The chain recombines TRBV7-9 with TRBJ2-7; TRBD2 aligns across 8 bases. The V segment lost 5 bases and the J segment 3 bases; nucleotides outside the gene matches: 6. From germline, CDR1 is SEHNR and CDR2 FQNEAQ (reference sequence). The CDR3 runs 14 residues. The CDR3 region is CASSAGGGNYEQYF. CDR3 bases: TGTGCCAGCAGCGCGGGGGGTGGGAACTACGAGCAGTACTTC.

In its sample, this clonotype was seen a few times. The chain uses TRBV6-5 and TRBJ2-1; D is possibly TRBD2 (6 bases). V lost 0 bases and J lost 3, with 15 bases in between. The CDR3 length is 17 residues. Per germline, CDR1 MNHEY and CDR2 SVGAGI. This chain's CDR3 is CASSYSSSDGSYNEQFF. CDR3 nucleotides: TGTGCCAGCAGTTACTCGAGTAGCGACGGGAGCTACAATGAGCAGTTCTTC.

Note on this clonotype: The junction does not match germline at one end; this may be a read error. The chain links TRBV11-1 to TRBJ2-2; D gene ambiguous. This CDR3 is built from 15 residues. Germline-derived CDR1 and CDR2 are SGHAT and FQDESV (reference sequence). CDR3 DNA: TGTGCCAACAGCTTAGTAGAGTTGAGCACCGGGGAGCTGTTTTTT. It encodes CANSLVELSTGELFF.

The gene calls are TRBV11-2 and TRBJ2-2; D ambiguous. Germline V CDR1 and CDR2: SGHAT, FQNNGV. The CDR3 sequence is 15 residues long. V was shortened by 4 bases and J by 6 bases, with 15 bases between the two germline ends. The CDR3 spells CASSSLGGNSGELFF. The CDR3 coding sequence is TGTGCCAGCAGCTCGCTGGGCGGAAACTCCGGGGAGCTGTTTTTT.

This clonotype was recorded at least ten times. The chain couples TRBV11-3 to TRBJ2-1; D uncertain. Trimming stripped 5 bases from V and 5 bases from J, with 16 bases between. Germline CDR1 reads SGHNT; CDR2 reads YENEEA. The CDR3 runs 15 residues. In nucleotides, the CDR3 is TGTGCCAGCAGCCCAAGCTGGCAAGAAGACAATGAGCAGTTCTTC. Translation gives CASSPSWQEDNEQFF.

Details on this clonotype: This may arise from a read error, as a much more abundant clone is one base away. The chain recombines TRBV10-3 with TRBJ1-2; D gene ambiguous. The germline V and J ends were trimmed by 2 bases and 10 bases, with 23 bases remaining between them. From germline, CDR1 is ENHRY and CDR2 SYGVKD. The CDR3 length is 16 residues. This CDR3 reads CAISEPYNGGLEVYTF. The DNA for the CDR3 is TGTGCCATCAGTGAGCCCTACAACGGAGGGCTAGAGGTCTACACCTTC.

This clonotype showed up many times. CDR3 nucleotides: TGTGCCAGCACCCCGGGCGGGAGGGCCGGAAATGAGCAGTTCTTC. This translates into CASTPGGRAGNEQFF. The chain carries TRBV14 and TRBJ2-1; 9 bases are shared with TRBD2. This CDR3 has 15 residues. The V and J ends lost 7 bases and 7 bases, in that order; junction bases with no gene match: 11. Germline CDR1 reads SGHDN; CDR2 reads FVKESK.

There are a few counts of this clonotype. The rearrangement uses TRBV5-4 and TRBJ2-1; TRBD2 aligns across 11 bases. V was pared by 4 bases and J by 8 bases, with 11 bases of the junction left unmatched. CDR1 and CDR2 (germline): SGHNT, YYREEE (reference sequence). The CDR3 totals 16 residues. This chain's CDR3 is CASSPGRLAGYHEQFF. CDR3 coding DNA: TGTGCCAGCAGCCCCGGGAGACTAGCGGGATACCATGAGCAGTTCTTC.